This T cell receptor (beta chain) was recorded in a study of cytomegalovirus exposure and HLA in healthy donors. This cohort consisted of healthy bone marrow donors. The CDR3 sequence is 16 residues long. Germline values: CDR1 SNHLY, CDR2 FYNNEI. V lost 6 bases to trimming and J lost 0 bases; unmatched junction nucleotides: 7. Primers: 60 Vbeta forward and 13 Jbeta reverse. The data were produced by immunoSEQ multiplex PCR, yet TCRdb's version contains in-frame clones alone and is incomplete. The top ten clones hold 1.7% of a sample with around 210,000 clones, 70% to 85% of them seen once. Broader study findings: Productive status was seen about 90% or about 30% of the time for most TCR beta V segments in an earlier analysis. Donors were assumed by presence/absence analyses to have roughly uniform sequencing depth.

This clone was seen a few times. The antigen remains unidentified. The chain carries TRBV2 and TRBJ2-1; TRBD2 agrees at 8 bases. Input material: PBMCs. This receptor was taken from a man aged 50 to 59 in good health and CMV-seronegative. The CDR3 region is CASRDSTSGSYNEQFF. In DNA form, the CDR3 reads TGTGCCAGCAGGGACTCTACTAGCGGCTCCTACAATGAGCAGTTCTTC.